This TCR beta chain was sequenced during a study of T cells in women clearing cervical HPV infection. Across the study: Cases were women with histologically confirmed HPV16-related CIN3 or worse, including a couple of invasive cancers. Controls were women whose single incident HPV16 infection cleared within 12 months without precancer or cancer. Study-wide points: TRBV6-7 abundance was lower in cases than controls (0.11% versus 0.16%).

This CDR3 is built from 15 residues. Germline-derived CDR1 and CDR2 are SGHVS and FQNEAQ. The protocol was immunoSEQ multiplex PCR, while the TCRdb copy is restricted to in-frame clones and leaves out a portion. The sample totals about 30,000 clones. A word on this clone: Its antigen is not identified. With the read ending 3 residues before the CDR3 end, the germline J gene is used to fill in that end.

The TCR comes from a woman between 18 and 70 years old with a cervical HPV16 infection that either progressed to CIN3+ or cleared (not recorded which). The sequencing input was blood buffy coat. The chain is built from TRBV7-8 and TRBJ2-3; no firm D call. The sequenced part of the CDR3 DNA is TGTGCCAGCAGCTTAGTCCGTTTGGGCAATCAGCCG. Its protein product is CASSLVRLGNQP. The whole CDR3 is CASSLVRLGNQPQYF.